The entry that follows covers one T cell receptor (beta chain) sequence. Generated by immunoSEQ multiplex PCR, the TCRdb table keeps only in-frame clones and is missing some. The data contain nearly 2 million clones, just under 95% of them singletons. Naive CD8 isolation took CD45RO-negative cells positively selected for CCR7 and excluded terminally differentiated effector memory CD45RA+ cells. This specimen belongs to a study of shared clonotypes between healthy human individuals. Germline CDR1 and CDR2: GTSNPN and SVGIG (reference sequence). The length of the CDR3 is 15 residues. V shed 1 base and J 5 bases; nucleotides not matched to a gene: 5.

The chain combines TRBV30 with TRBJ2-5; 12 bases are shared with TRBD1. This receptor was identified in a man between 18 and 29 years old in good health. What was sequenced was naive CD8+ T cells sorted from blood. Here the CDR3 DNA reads TGTGCCTGGAGTGGGGGACAGGGGGCATGGGAGACCCAGTACTTC. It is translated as CAWSGGQGAWETQYF.